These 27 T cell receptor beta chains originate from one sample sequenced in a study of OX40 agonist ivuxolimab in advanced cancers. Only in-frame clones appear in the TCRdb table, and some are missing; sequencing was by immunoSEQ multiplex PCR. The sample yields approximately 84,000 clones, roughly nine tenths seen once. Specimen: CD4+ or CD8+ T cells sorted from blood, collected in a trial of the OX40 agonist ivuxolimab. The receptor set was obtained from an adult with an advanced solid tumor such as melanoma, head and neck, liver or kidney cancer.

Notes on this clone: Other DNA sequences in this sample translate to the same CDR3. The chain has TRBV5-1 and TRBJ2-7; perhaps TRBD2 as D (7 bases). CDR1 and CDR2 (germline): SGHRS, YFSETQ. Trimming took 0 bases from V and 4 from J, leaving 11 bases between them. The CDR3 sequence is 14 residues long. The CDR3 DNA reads TGCGCCAGCAGCTTGGTAGGGGGGGGGTACGAGCAGTACTTC. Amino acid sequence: CASSLVGGGYEQYF.

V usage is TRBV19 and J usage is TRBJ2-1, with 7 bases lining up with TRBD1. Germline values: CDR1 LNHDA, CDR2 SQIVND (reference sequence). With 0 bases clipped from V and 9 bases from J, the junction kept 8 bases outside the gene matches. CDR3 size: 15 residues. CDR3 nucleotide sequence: TGTGCCAGTAGTATAGAGAGGGGGCTGAGTAGTGAGCAGTTCTTC. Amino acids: CASSIERGLSSEQFF.

CDR3 DNA sequence: TGTGCCAGCAGTATCCACAGGGTAGGAGAGCAGTACTTC. This sequence encodes CASSIHRVGEQYF. The chain links TRBV28 to TRBJ2-7; TRBD1 is a possible D gene (6 bases). Germline lookup yields CDR1 MDHEN and CDR2 SYDVKM. V lost 5 bases, J lost 7 bases, and 15 bases lay in between. The CDR3 totals 13 residues.

The CDR3, as DNA: TGCGCCAGCAGCTTGGATCCAGGGTTAAAAAACATTCAGTACTTC. The encoded protein is CASSLDPGLKNIQYF. The chain joins TRBV5-1 to TRBJ2-4; D possibly corresponds to TRBD1 (5 bases). Germline V gene lookup returns CDR1 SGHRS and CDR2 YFSETQ. The CDR3 sequence is 15 residues long. Trimming removed 0 bases from V and 4 bases from J, with 11 bases in between. The variable domain in full, with the rest retrieved from reference TRBV5-1 and TRBJ2-4, is KAGVTQTPRYLIKTRGQQVTLSCSPISGHRSVSWYQQTPGQGLQFLFEYFSETQRNKGNFPGRFSGRQFSNSRSEMNVSTLELGDSALYLCASSLDPGLKNIQYFGAGTRLSVL.

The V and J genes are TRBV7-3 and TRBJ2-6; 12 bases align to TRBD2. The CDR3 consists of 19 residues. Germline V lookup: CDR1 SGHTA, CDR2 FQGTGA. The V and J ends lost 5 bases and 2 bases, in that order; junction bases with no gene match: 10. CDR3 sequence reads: CASSRGPSSGGAGANVLTF. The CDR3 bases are TGTGCCAGCAGCCGAGGACCGTCTAGCGGGGGGGCTGGGGCCAACGTCCTGACTTTC.

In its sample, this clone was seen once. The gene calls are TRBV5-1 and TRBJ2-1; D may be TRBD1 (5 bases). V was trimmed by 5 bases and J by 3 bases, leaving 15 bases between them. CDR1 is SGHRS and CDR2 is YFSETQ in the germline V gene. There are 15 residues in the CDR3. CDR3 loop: CASSNETAHYNEQFF. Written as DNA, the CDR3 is TGCGCCAGCAGTAACGAGACAGCCCACTACAATGAGCAGTTCTTC. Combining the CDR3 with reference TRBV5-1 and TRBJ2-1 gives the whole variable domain KAGVTQTPRYLIKTRGQQVTLSCSPISGHRSVSWYQQTPGQGLQFLFEYFSETQRNKGNFPGRFSGRQFSNSRSEMNVSTLELGDSALYLCASSNETAHYNEQFFGPGTRLTVL.

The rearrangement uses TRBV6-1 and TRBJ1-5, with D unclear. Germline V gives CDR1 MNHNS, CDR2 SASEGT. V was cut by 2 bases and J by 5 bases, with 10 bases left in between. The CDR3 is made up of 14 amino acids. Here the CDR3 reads CASSESAEYQPQHF. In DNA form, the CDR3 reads TGTGCCAGCAGTGAATCGGCCGAATATCAGCCCCAGCATTTT.

For the CDR3, the DNA is TGCGCCAGCAGCACCGGGACTAGCGGCAAGAATGAGCAGTTCTTC. Its translation is CASSTGTSGKNEQFF. The rearrangement uses TRBV5-1 and TRBJ2-1, with 11 nucleotides matching TRBD2. The CDR3 spans 15 residues. Germline V gene data show CDR1 as SGHRS and CDR2 as YFSETQ. V gave up 4 bases and J gave up 7 bases; unmatched junction bases: 7.

The CDR3, as DNA: TGTGCCAGCACGGCAGGGGGTCCCAATTCACCCCTCCACTTT. This sequence encodes CASTAGGPNSPLHF. The chain combines TRBV7-9 with TRBJ1-6; 7 positions match TRBD1. J was trimmed by 7 bases and V by 7 bases; bases with no gene match: 7. The CDR3 totals 14 residues. Germline CDR1 is SEHNR and CDR2 is FQNEAQ (reference sequence).

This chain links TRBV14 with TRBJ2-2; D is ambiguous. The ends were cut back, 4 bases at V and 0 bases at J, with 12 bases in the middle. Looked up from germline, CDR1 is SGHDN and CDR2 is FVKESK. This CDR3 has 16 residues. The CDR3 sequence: CASSRTGPSNTGELFF. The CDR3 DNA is TGTGCCAGCAGCCGGACCGGGCCCTCGAACACCGGGGAGCTGTTTTTT.

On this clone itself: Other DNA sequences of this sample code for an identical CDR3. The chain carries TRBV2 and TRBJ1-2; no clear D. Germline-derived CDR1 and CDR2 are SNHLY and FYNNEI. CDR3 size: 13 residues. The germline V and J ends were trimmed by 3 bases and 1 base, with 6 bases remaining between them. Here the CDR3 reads CASSEGVNYGYTF. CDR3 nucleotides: TGTGCCAGCAGTGAGGGCGTTAACTATGGCTACACCTTC.

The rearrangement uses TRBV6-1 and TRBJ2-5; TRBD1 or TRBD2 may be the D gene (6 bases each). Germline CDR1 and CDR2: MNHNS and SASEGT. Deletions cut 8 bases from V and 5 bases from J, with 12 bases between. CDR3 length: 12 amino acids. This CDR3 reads CASEGGLETQYF. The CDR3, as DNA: TGTGCCAGCGAAGGGGGGCTGGAGACCCAGTACTTC.

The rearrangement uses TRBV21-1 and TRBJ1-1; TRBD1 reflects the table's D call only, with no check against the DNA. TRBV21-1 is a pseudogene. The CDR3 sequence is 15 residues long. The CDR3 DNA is TGTGCCAGCAGCCCTGGGGACAGCATGAACACTGAAGCTTTCTTT. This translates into CASSPGDSMNTEAFF.

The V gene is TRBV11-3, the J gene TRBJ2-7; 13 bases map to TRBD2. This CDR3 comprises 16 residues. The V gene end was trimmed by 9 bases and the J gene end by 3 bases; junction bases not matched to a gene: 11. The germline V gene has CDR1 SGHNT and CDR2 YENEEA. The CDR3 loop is CASGTSGVVGVYEQYF. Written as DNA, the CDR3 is TGTGCCAGTGGGACTAGCGGGGTAGTAGGAGTCTACGAGCAGTACTTC.

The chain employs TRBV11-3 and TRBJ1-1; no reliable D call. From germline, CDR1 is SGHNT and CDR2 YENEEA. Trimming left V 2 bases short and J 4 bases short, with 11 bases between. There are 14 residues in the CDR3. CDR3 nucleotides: TGTGCCAGCAGCTTAAATCCCGGGGTCACTGAAGCTTTCTTT. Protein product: CASSLNPGVTEAFF.

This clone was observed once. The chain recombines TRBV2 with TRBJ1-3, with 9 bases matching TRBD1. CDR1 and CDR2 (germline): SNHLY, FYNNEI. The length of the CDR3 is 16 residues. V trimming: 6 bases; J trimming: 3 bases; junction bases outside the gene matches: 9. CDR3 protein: CASSVTTGGIGNTIYF. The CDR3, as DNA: TGTGCCAGCAGCGTCACAACAGGGGGCATTGGAAACACCATATATTTT.

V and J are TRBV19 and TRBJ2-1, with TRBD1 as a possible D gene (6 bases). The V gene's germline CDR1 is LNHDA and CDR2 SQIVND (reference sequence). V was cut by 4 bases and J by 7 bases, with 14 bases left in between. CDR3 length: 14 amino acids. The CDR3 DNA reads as TGTGCCAGTAGTACCATGGGGGCTCGGAATGAGCAGTTCTTC. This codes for CASSTMGARNEQFF.

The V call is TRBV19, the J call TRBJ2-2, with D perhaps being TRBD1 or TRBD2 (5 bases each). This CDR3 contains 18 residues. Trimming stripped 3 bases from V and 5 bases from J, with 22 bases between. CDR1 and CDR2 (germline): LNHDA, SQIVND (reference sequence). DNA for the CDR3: TGTGCCAGTAGTATTCCCAGATCGGGGACCTCGAGGACCGGGGAGCTGTTTTTT. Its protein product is CASSIPRSGTSRTGELFF.

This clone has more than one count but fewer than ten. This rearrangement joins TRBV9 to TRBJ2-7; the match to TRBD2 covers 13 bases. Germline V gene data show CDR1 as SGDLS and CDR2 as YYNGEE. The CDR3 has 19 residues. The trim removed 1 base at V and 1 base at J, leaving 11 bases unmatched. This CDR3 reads CASSVSGLAGDGLSYEQYF. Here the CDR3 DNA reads TGTGCCAGCAGCGTATCAGGACTAGCGGGAGACGGACTTTCCTACGAGCAGTACTTC.

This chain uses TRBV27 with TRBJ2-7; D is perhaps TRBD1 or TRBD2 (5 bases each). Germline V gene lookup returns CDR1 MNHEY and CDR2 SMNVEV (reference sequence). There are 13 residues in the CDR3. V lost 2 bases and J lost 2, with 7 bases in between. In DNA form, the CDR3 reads TGTGCCAGCAGTTTAGTGGGGGCCTACGAGCAGTACTTC. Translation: CASSLVGAYEQYF.

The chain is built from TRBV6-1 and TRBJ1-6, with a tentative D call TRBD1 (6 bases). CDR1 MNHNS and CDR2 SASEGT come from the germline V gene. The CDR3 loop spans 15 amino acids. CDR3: CASRGHPPYNSPLHF. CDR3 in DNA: TGTGCATCCAGGGGTCACCCCCCTTATAATTCACCCCTCCACTTT.

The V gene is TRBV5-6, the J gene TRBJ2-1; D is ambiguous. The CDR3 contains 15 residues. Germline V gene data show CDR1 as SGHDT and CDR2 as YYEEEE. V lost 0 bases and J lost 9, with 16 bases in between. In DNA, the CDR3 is TGTGCCAGCAGCTTGGGACCAAAGACGGTCGGTGAGCAGTTCTTC. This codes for CASSLGPKTVGEQFF.

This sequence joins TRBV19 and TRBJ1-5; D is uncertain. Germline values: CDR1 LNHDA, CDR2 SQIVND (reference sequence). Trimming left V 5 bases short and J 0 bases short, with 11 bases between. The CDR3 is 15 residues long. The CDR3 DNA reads TGTGCCAGTAGTGCAGACGGGAATAGCAATCAGCCCCAGCATTTT. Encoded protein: CASSADGNSNQPQHF.

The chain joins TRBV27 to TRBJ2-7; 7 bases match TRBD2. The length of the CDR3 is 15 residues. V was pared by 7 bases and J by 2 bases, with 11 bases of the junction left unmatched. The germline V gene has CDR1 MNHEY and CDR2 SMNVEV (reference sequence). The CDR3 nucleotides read TGTGCCAGCAAAGGTGGCGGGAGTCTCCCCTACGAGCAGTACTTC. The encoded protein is CASKGGGSLPYEQYF.

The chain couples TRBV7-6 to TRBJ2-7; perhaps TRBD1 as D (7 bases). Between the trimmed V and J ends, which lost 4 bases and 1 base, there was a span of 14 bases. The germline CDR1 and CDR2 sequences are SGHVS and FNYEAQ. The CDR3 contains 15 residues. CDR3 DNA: TGTGCCAGCAGCTCAGGAGGGGGCGCTTCCTACGAGCAGTACTTC. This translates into CASSSGGGASYEQYF.

CDR3 amino acids: CASSRTSGGGYEQYF. For the CDR3, the DNA is TGTGCCAGCAGTCGGACTAGCGGGGGGGGGTACGAGCAGTACTTC. The V call is TRBV6-5, the J call TRBJ2-7; 15 bases align to TRBD2. The V and J ends lost 5 bases and 4 bases, in that order; junction bases with no gene match: 3. The CDR3 totals 15 residues. Germline values: CDR1 MNHEY, CDR2 SVGAGI.

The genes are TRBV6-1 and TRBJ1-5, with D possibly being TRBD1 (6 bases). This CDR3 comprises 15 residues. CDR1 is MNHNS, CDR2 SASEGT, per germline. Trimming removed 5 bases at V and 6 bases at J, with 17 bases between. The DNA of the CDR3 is TGTGCCAGCAGTCAAGAAGGGGGGGCAACTCAGCCCCAGCATTTT. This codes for CASSQEGGATQPQHF.